This TCR beta chain originates from a study of blood T cell repertoires in COVID-19. Recruitment covered roughly 22 US areas and drew participants whose ages spanned about 18 to 90 years. Data came from immunoSEQ multiplex PCR; TCRdb stores just in-frame clones and leaves some out. The data show about 270,000 clones, about 90% seen once. Per the germline V gene, CDR1 is ENHRY and CDR2 is SYGVKD. This CDR3 is 16 amino acids long. The V and J ends lost 3 bases and 8 bases, in that order; junction bases with no gene match: 8. This clone was detected once. The chain couples TRBV10-3 to TRBJ2-1; 12 bases agree with TRBD2. The specimen sequenced was PBMCs or T cells enriched from blood (not recorded which). The receptor comes from a woman in her thirties with acute COVID-19. The CDR3 loop is CAISEPGLAGIDEQFF. The CDR3 DNA sequence: TGTGCCATCAGTGAACCTGGACTAGCGGGAATCGATGAGCAGTTCTTC.